This T cell receptor (beta chain) was recorded in a study of regulatory T cells in long-lasting Graves disease. This clonotype has at least ten counts. The time point here: newly diagnosed GD, antithyroid drugs for less than 3 months. The authors made the TCR library using RNA they extracted from PBMCs. Researchers made TCR beta libraries by using iRepertoire HTBI primers and running Arm-PCR on CDR3 regions. TCRdb redid the calling of the multiplex PCR reads with MiXCR, one entry per CDR3 protein. Of some 450,000 distinct CDR3 sequences listed, about a sixth are singletons. The CDR3 is 14 amino acids. Germline values: CDR1 DFQATT, CDR2 SNEGSKA (reference sequence). The V end was cut by 6 bases, the J end by 1 base, with 13 bases between. These data also featured in a second study, about T cells in Graves' hyperthyroidism and ophthalmopathy.

This sample comprised peripheral blood mononuclear cells (PBMCs), obtained at new diagnosis, from a patient treated with antithyroid drugs. J is TRBJ2-1 and V is TRBV20-1; D is unresolved. The TCR was taken from a young woman with Graves disease. The CDR3 sequence is CSAARVLSYNEQFF. The DNA for the CDR3 is TGCAGTGCAGCCCGGGTTTTGTCCTACAATGAGCAGTTCTTC.